A selection of T cell receptor beta chains follows, all from one sample in a study of blood T cell repertoires in COVID-19. The assay was immunoSEQ multiplex PCR, and TCRdb's table has in-frame clones only and misses some. Of about 270,000 clones in the sample, 82% were seen once. Sample: peripheral blood. These receptors came from a woman under 30 with acute or convalescent COVID-19. Each CDR3 is given with its conserved first and last residue. The D gene is left open where the match is weak. Some rows have no size entry. The others give once, few or many, or a class for an expanded clone.

clone_size j_call v_call d_call cdr3_length cdr3_nt cdr3_aa
- TRBJ1-2 TRBV6-5 TRBD1 15 TGTGCCAGCAGTTACTCGAGGCGACAGGGCAATGGCTACACCTTC CASSYSRRQGNGYTF
- TRBJ1-1 TRBV7-2 TRBD1 16 TGTGCCAGCAGCTCAGCAAAAACAGGGGGCACGACTGAAGCTTTCTTT CASSSAKTGGTTEAFF
- TRBJ1-2 TRBV6-6 TRBD1 13 TGTGCCAGCAGTTACCCGACAGGGGAAGGCTACACCTTC CASSYPTGEGYTF
- TRBJ1-5 TRBV21-1 - 15 TGTGCCAGCAGCAAAAACAGGGGGCTCAATCAGCCCCAGCATTTT CASSKNRGLNQPQHF
- TRBJ1-2 TRBV6-5 TRBD1 14 TGTGCCAGCAGCAAACCGGGACAGAGTTCCGGCTACACCTTC CASSKPGQSSGYTF
- TRBJ2-1 TRBV4-2 TRBD2 16 TGTGCCAGCAGCCTGGAGGCGGGACTAGCGGGAAAAGAGCAGTTCTTC CASSLEAGLAGKEQFF
- TRBJ1-3 TRBV19 - 15 TGTGCCAGTAGTAATGAGGGACTCTCTGGAAACACCATATATTTT CASSNEGLSGNTIYF
once TRBJ2-2 TRBV21-1 - 16 TGTGCCAGCAGCAATGGGCCCATCGCGAACACCGGGGAGCTGTTTTTT CASSNGPIANTGELFF
few TRBJ2-7 TRBV27 TRBD1 13 TGTGCCAGCAGAAGGGACAGGGGGGGAGAGCAGTACTTC CASRRDRGGEQYF
- TRBJ1-1 TRBV19 - 15 TGTGCCAGTACCGTAGCGGGGATAGCGGTCACTGAAGCTTTCTTT CASTVAGIAVTEAFF
- TRBJ2-2 TRBV6-6 - 16 TGTGCCAGCAGCCGGACACGCGTCGTGTTGGGCGGGGAGCTGTTTTTT CASSRTRVVLGGELFF
- TRBJ1-2 TRBV3-1/TRBV3-2 - 11 TGTGCCAGCAGCCAAGAGGCTGGCTACACCTTC CASSQEAGYTF
few TRBJ1-1 TRBV18 TRBD1 14 TGTGCCAGCTCCCAGATCGGACAGGGTTCTGAAGCTTTCTTT CASSQIGQGSEAFF
- TRBJ1-5 TRBV19 - 13 TGTGCCAGTAGTATCGCCAGGGAACAGCCCCAGCATTTT CASSIAREQPQHF
- TRBJ2-5 TRBV4-3 TRBD1 19 TGCGCCAGCAGCCACGCGAACCGGGACAGGAGGCCCTTCCAAGAGACCCAGTACTTC CASSHANRDRRPFQETQYF
- TRBJ2-7 TRBV3-1/TRBV3-2 TRBD2 16 TGTGCCAGCAGCCAAGATGGGCTAGCGGGAGACTACGAGCAGTACTTC CASSQDGLAGDYEQYF
- TRBJ2-7 TRBV7-2 - 14 TGTGCCAGCAGCTTATCACTGAACTCCTACGAGCAGTACTTC CASSLSLNSYEQYF
once TRBJ1-3 TRBV5-4 - 13 TGTGCCAGCAGCTTAGGAGCTGGAAACACCATATATTTT CASSLGAGNTIYF
- TRBJ1-2 TRBV19 - 12 TGTGCCAGTAACGGACAGCGTTATGGCTACACCTTC CASNGQRYGYTF
once TRBJ2-6 TRBV4-3 - 16 TGCGCCAGCAGCCAATCCTCCCCTCCTGGGGCCAACGTCCTGACTTTC CASSQSSPPGANVLTF
- TRBJ1-6 TRBV6-5 - 15 TGTGCCAGCATCCAGGGCCCAGAAGGTAATTCACCCCTCCACTTT CASIQGPEGNSPLHF
once TRBJ2-7 TRBV6-1 - 12 TGTGCCAGCAGTGAATACGAGTACGAGCAGTACTTC CASSEYEYEQYF
- TRBJ1-3 TRBV7-9 - 16 TGTGCCAGCAGCTTACGTACGCCGGTCTCTGGAAACACCATATATTTT CASSLRTPVSGNTIYF
- TRBJ1-3 TRBV28 TRBD1 14 TGTGCCAGCAGTTTAGACAGGGCCGGAAACACCATATATTTT CASSLDRAGNTIYF
- TRBJ2-1 TRBV11-2 - 11 TGTGCCAGCAGCCCCCCGGGGGAGCAGTTCTTC CASSPPGEQFF
- TRBJ1-2 TRBV4-2 - 15 TGTGCCAGCAGCCAAGAGGGCACAAACAACTATGGCTACACCTTC CASSQEGTNNYGYTF
- TRBJ1-5 TRBV19 - 16 TGTGCCAGTAGTATAGATATGGGGGCTCGGAGGCGGCCCCAGCATTTT CASSIDMGARRRPQHF
- TRBJ1-4 TRBV9 TRBD1 15 TGTGCCAGCAGCACCGACCCGGGACAGGGTAAAAAACTGTTTTTT CASSTDPGQGKKLFF
- TRBJ1-4 TRBV5-6 - 16 TGTGCCAGCAGCCGCACAGGGTTGCGAGTGGGTGAAAAACTGTTTTTT CASSRTGLRVGEKLFF
once TRBJ1-5 TRBV18 - 15 TGTGCCAGCTCCATCGCAAACCCAGTTAATCAGCCCCAGCATTTT CASSIANPVNQPQHF
- TRBJ2-2 TRBV6-2/TRBV6-3 TRBD2 15 TGTGCCAGCAGCGCCGGACTAGCGTCGGTCGGGGAGCTGTTTTTT CASSAGLASVGELFF
- TRBJ2-1 TRBV4-3 TRBD2 14 TGCGCCAGCAGCCGGGAGGGCTCCTACAATGAGCAGTTCTTC CASSREGSYNEQFF
- TRBJ2-1 TRBV7-6 - 18 TGTGCCAGCAGCTCCCAACCGTGGGGGGGGGCCTCCTACAATGAGCAGTTCTTC CASSSQPWGGASYNEQFF
- TRBJ2-1 TRBV7-9 TRBD1 13 TGTGCCAGCAGCTTGACAGGGATTAATGAGCAGTTCTTC CASSLTGINEQFF
- TRBJ1-6 TRBV10-1 - 13 TGCGCCAGCAACAACAGGATAGGCTCACCCCTCCACTTT CASNNRIGSPLHF
- TRBJ2-1 TRBV19 TRBD1 13 TGTGCCAGTAGTAGGACAGGGTACAATGAGCAGTTCTTC CASSRTGYNEQFF
- TRBJ1-1 TRBV18 - 14 TGTGCCAGCTCACCGCCGGACACGAACACTGAAGCTTTCTTT CASSPPDTNTEAFF
- TRBJ1-2 TRBV3-1/TRBV3-2 - 16 TGTGCCAGCAGCCTACGGCGGACAGTAGCTAACTATGGCTACACCTTC CASSLRRTVANYGYTF
- TRBJ2-5 TRBV7-3 - 13 TGTGCCAGCAGCCCCGGCGGTCCTGGGACCCAGTACTTC CASSPGGPGTQYF
once TRBJ2-1 TRBV4-3 - 13 TGCGCCAGCAGCCAACAGGGGATCGGTGAGCAGTTCTTC CASSQQGIGEQFF
- TRBJ2-7 TRBV27 - 15 TGTGCGAGCGCCGCCAGCCGGGAGTACCTCTACGAGCAGTACTTC CASAASREYLYEQYF
- TRBJ2-3 TRBV4-3 - 17 TGCGCCAGCAGCCAAGATCTGGGCGGGATTAGCACAGATACGCAGTATTTT CASSQDLGGISTDTQYF
- TRBJ1-2 TRBV2 - 12 TGTGCCAGCAGTAACAGCTACGGTGGCTACACCTTC CASSNSYGGYTF
- TRBJ1-6 TRBV6-5 - 15 TGTGCCAGCAGTTACGTGGGGGCTGGTAATTCACCCCTCCACTTT CASSYVGAGNSPLHF
few TRBJ2-1 TRBV7-3 TRBD2 15 TGTGCCAGCAGCCCTATAGCGGGAGGGTACAATGAGCAGTTCTTC CASSPIAGGYNEQFF
- TRBJ1-1 TRBV2 TRBD1 13 TGTGCCAGCAGTGCAGGGGGCGCGACTGAAGCTTTCTTT CASSAGGATEAFF
few TRBJ2-5 TRBV6-1 - 15 TGTGCCAGCAGTGATCGGAGACTACCTAAAGAGACCCAGTACTTC CASSDRRLPKETQYF
- TRBJ2-7 TRBV7-8 TRBD2 18 TGTGCCAGCAGCTCCCCGGGTAGCGGGAGGGCCGAACCCTACGAGCAGTACTTC CASSSPGSGRAEPYEQYF
- TRBJ1-6 TRBV19 - 15 TGTGCCAGTAGTACATACAGGGCTGAGAATTCACCCCTCCACTTT CASSTYRAENSPLHF
- TRBJ2-7 TRBV7-3 TRBD2 15 TGTGCCAGCAGCCCCTCTAGCGGGAGCTCCTACGAGCAGTACTTC CASSPSSGSSYEQYF
- TRBJ2-1 TRBV29-1 - 13 TGCAGCGTTGAGAGAGTAGCTGGCAATGAGCAGTTCTTC CSVERVAGNEQFF
- TRBJ1-2 TRBV5-1 TRBD1 13 TGCGCCAGCAGCTTAGACAGGGGCCTTGGCTACACCTTC CASSLDRGLGYTF
- TRBJ2-1 TRBV6-5 TRBD2 15 TGTGCCAGCAGTTACTGGCTAGCGGGAGGGTATGAGCAGTTCTTC CASSYWLAGGYEQFF
- TRBJ2-7 TRBV6-1 TRBD1 15 TGTGCCAGCAGTGACCGACAGGGGGTACGGGTCGAGCAGTACTTC CASSDRQGVRVEQYF
- TRBJ2-3 TRBV29-1 - 13 TGCAGCCTACAGGGCCGCCTCACAGATACGCAGTATTTT CSLQGRLTDTQYF
- TRBJ2-3 TRBV7-2 - 13 TGTGCCAGCAGCTTACAGAACACAGATACGCAGTATTTT CASSLQNTDTQYF
few TRBJ1-2 TRBV5-6 - 12 TGTGCCAGCAGCTTCATGGTTTCTATGGTCACCTTC CASSFMVSMVTF
- TRBJ2-3 TRBV5-8 TRBD2 16 TGTGCCAGCTCCCTTGGGACTAGCGGCCTCACAGATACGCAGTATTTT CASSLGTSGLTDTQYF
- TRBJ2-5 TRBV7-3 - 13 TGTGCCAGCAGCACGCAGACTGGAGAGACCCAGTACTTC CASSTQTGETQYF
- TRBJ1-5 TRBV19 TRBD1 14 TGTGCCAGTAGTACACAGGGGGCGCATCAGCCCCAGCATTTT CASSTQGAHQPQHF